This T cell receptor beta chain was observed in a study of blood T cell repertoires in COVID-19. Across the study: Researchers got acute and convalescent COVID-19 samples from the United States, Italy and Spain. In each case, the material was cDNA or gDNA derived from T cells, B-cell-depleted T cells, or PBMCs.

In the authors' methods: Scientists estimated how many nucleated cells there were by amplifying reference gene primers. Assay used: immunoSEQ multiplex PCR; TCRdb lists only in-frame clones, some missing. The V and J calls and clone size are taken from that table; D and trimming were inferred from the DNA. The profile shows about 500,000 clones, 85% to 90% of them singletons. V gave up 6 bases and J gave up 2 bases, with 17 bases separating them. The CDR3 loop spans 15 amino acids. CDR1 and CDR2 (germline): SQVTM, ANQGSEA. The count of this clone is one. The sequencing sample was made of peripheral blood. This clonotype was sampled from a woman aged 45-65 years with COVID-19, enrolled during active disease. The V call is TRBV29-1, the J call TRBJ2-1; the D gene is possibly TRBD2 (5 bases). Here the CDR3 DNA reads TGCAGCGTGGACTCTGGGGAATTCCCCTACAATGAGCAGTTCTTC. This translates into CSVDSGEFPYNEQFF.